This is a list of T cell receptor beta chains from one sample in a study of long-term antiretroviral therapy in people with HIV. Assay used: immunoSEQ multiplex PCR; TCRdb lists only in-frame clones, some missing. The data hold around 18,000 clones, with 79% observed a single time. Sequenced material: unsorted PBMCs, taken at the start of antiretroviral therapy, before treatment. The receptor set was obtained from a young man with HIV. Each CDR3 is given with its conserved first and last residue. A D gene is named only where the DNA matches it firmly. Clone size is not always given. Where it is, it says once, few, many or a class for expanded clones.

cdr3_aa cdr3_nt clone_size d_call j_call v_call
CASITRGSKNTEAFF TGTGCCAGCATTACTAGAGGGTCTAAGAACACTGAAGCTTTCTTT . . TRBJ1-1 TRBV6-6
CASSPWTVQETQYF TGTGCCAGCAGCCCATGGACAGTACAAGAGACCCAGTACTTC . . TRBJ2-5 TRBV5-5
CASSGDWGARETQYF TGTGCCAGCAGTGGGGACTGGGGGGCAAGAGAGACCCAGTACTTC . . TRBJ2-5 TRBV25-1
CASSPPADTQYF TGCGCCAGCAGCCCTCCCGCAGATACGCAGTATTTT . . TRBJ2-3 TRBV4-1
CASSIGTGQETQYF TGTGCCAGTAGTATAGGGACAGGACAAGAGACCCAGTACTTC . TRBD1 TRBJ2-5 TRBV19
CASSYYPGTSGRYEQFF TGCGCCAGCAGCTACTACCCCGGGACTAGCGGGAGGTATGAGCAGTTCTTC . TRBD2 TRBJ2-1 TRBV5-1
CASSGTGAAQETQYF TGTGCCAGCAGTGGTACGGGAGCGGCACAAGAGACCCAGTACTTC . . TRBJ2-5 TRBV5-8
CAISEGGPAYEQYF TGTGCCATCAGTGAAGGCGGGCCGGCCTACGAGCAGTACTTC . . TRBJ2-7 TRBV10-3
CASSSPRAGGGEQYF TGTGCCAGCAGCTCACCCCGGGCAGGGGGTGGCGAGCAGTACTTC . TRBD1 TRBJ2-7 TRBV11-2
CASSVDLAGVIAYNEQFF TGTGCCAGCAGCGTAGACCTAGCGGGAGTAATAGCCTACAATGAGCAGTTCTTC once TRBD2 TRBJ2-1 TRBV7-8
CASKIGTPEAEQYF TGTGCCAGCAAAATCGGGACTCCCGAAGCAGAGCAGTACTTC . . TRBJ2-7 TRBV28
CASSDVSWEQYF TGTGCCAGCAGTGACGTGTCCTGGGAGCAGTACTTC . . TRBJ2-7 TRBV6-4
CASRLPGQTSNTGELFF TGTGCCAGCCGACTACCGGGACAGACTTCGAACACCGGGGAGCTGTTTTTT . TRBD1 TRBJ2-2 TRBV7-9
CAITVGQLYGYTF TGTGCCATCACCGTCGGACAGCTGTATGGCTACACCTTC . . TRBJ1-2 TRBV10-3
CASTWWGAGNTIYF TGTGCCAGCACTTGGTGGGGGGCTGGAAACACCATATATTTT few . TRBJ1-3 TRBV28
CASSPGYQPQHF TGTGCCAGTAGTCCAGGGTATCAGCCCCAGCATTTT . . TRBJ1-5 TRBV19
CASSQEESVWLAGASGELFF TGCGCCAGCAGCCAAGAAGAAAGTGTGTGGCTAGCGGGAGCCAGCGGGGAGCTGTTTTTT . TRBD2 TRBJ2-2 TRBV4-3
CASTSEMGNEKLFF TGTGCCAGCACCTCAGAGATGGGTAATGAAAAACTGTTTTTT . . TRBJ1-4 TRBV5-6
CASSLGPGTGGVHEQYF TGTGCCAGCAGCTTAGGGCCCGGGACAGGGGGCGTCCACGAGCAGTACTTC few TRBD1 TRBJ2-7 TRBV7-2
CASSLGWEIGETQYF TGTGCCAGCAGCTTAGGGTGGGAGATAGGGGAGACCCAGTACTTC . . TRBJ2-5 TRBV7-2
CASSIVGTRGDYEQYF TGTGCCAGCAGTATAGTTGGGACTAGGGGGGACTACGAGCAGTACTTC . TRBD2 TRBJ2-7 TRBV28